The clone carrying this T cell receptor (beta chain) was recorded a few times. As yet, its antigen is unknown. These data originate in a study of T cell repertoires in cytomegalovirus infection. Looking at the study overall: Recently identified HLA-C-restricted CMV epitopes were used, and well-studied HLA-B-restricted CMV epitopes were used as well. In public TCR beta signatures, there were indications of both CMV infection and matching HLA type. Study-wide points: HLA-C-restricted TCR beta clonotypes specific for CMV led the ex vivo response. Using cumulative public TCR beta family frequency, the authors identified those who carried CMV together with the relevant HLA.

One entry per CDR3 protein results from TCRdb running MiXCR on the reads. The table has some 480,000 distinct CDR3 sequences, more than 30% seen once. Germline V gene sequence: CDR1 SQVTM, CDR2 ANQGSEA. The CDR3 length is 13 residues. V gave up 4 bases and J gave up 5 bases, with 14 bases separating them. The rearrangement links TRBV29-1 to TRBJ1-1, with D unresolved. This specimen consisted of cultured PBMCs, obtained from culture after CMV antigen stimulation. This TCR was recovered from a human donor in good health (CMV status not recorded). Some clones in this sample may be carry-over from other donors' samples. CDR3 nucleotide sequence: TGCAGCGTTGGGCTGGTGGGGAGTACTGAAGCTTTCTTT. Protein sequence: CSVGLVGSTEAFF. Full variable domain (missing parts from reference TRBV29-1 and TRBJ1-1): SAVISQKPSRDICQRGTSLTIQCQVDSQVTMMFWYRQQPGQSLTLIATANQGSEATYESGFVIDKFPISRPNLTFSTLTVSNMSPEDSSIYLCSVGLVGSTEAFFGQGTRLTVV.